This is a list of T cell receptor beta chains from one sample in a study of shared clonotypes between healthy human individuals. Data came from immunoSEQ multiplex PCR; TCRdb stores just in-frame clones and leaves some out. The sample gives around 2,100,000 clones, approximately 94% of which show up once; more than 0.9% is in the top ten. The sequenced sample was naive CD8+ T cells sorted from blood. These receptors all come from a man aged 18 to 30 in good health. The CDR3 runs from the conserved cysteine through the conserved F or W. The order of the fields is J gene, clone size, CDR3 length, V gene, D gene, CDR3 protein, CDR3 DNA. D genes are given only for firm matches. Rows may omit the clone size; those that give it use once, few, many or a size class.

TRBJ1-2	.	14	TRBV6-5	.	CASSREEGPMGYTF	TGTGCCAGCAGCCGCGAGGAAGGGCCAATGGGCTACACCTTC
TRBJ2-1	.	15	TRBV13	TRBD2	CASSSLAGSYNEQFF	TGTGCCAGCAGCTCTCTAGCGGGCTCCTACAATGAGCAGTTCTTC
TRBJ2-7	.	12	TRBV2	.	CASSVGESEQYF	TGTGCCAGCAGTGTTGGGGAGAGCGAGCAGTACTTC
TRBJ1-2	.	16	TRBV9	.	CASSGILTGSLYGYTF	TGTGCCAGCAGCGGGATCTTAACAGGGTCTTTGTATGGCTACACCTTC
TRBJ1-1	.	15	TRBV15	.	CATSERGRDGRRAFF	TGTGCCACCTCAGAGCGGGGGCGAGACGGGAGGAGAGCTTTCTTT
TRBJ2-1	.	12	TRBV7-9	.	CASSLDANEQFF	TGTGCCAGCAGCTTAGACGCGAATGAGCAGTTCTTC
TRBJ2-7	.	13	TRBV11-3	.	CASSQGRDYEQYF	TGTGCCAGCAGCCAAGGACGGGATTACGAGCAGTACTTC
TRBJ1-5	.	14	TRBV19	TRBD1	CASSTGQGHQPQHF	TGTGCCAGTAGTACAGGACAGGGACACCAGCCCCAGCATTTT
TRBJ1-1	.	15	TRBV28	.	CASSSLINGETEAFF	TGTGCCAGCAGTTCCCTAATTAATGGGGAGACTGAAGCTTTCTTT
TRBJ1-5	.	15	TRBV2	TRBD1	CASSETGVGNQPQHF	TGTGCCAGCAGTGAAACAGGGGTGGGCAATCAGCCCCAGCATTTT
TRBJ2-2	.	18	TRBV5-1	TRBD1	CASSLTGTGALWTGELFF	TGCGCCAGCAGCTTGACCGGGACAGGGGCTTTGTGGACCGGGGAGCTGTTTTTT
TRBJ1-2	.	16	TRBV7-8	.	CASSLDLGGTLYGYTF	TGTGCCAGCAGCTTAGACCTCGGGGGGACCCTTTATGGCTACACCTTC
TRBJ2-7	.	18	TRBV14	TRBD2	CASSQATSGSEGSYEQYF	TGTGCCAGCAGCCAGGCGACTAGCGGGAGTGAGGGTTCCTACGAGCAGTACTTC
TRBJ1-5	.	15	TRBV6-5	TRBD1	CASSSTGGRNQPQHF	TGTGCCAGCAGTTCAACAGGGGGCCGAAATCAGCCCCAGCATTTT
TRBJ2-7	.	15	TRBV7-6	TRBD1	CASSLAPQGAYEQYF	TGTGCCAGCAGCTTAGCCCCACAGGGGGCCTACGAGCAGTACTTC
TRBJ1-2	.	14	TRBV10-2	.	CASSVEGKGYGYTF	TGCGCCAGCAGTGTTGAGGGGAAGGGCTATGGCTACACCTTC
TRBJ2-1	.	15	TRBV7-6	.	CASSLVPGDYNEQFF	TGTGCCAGCAGCTTAGTTCCGGGCGACTACAATGAGCAGTTCTTC
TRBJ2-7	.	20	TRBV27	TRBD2	CANPGLASKKPLNPSYEQYF	TGTGCCAACCCGGGACTAGCGTCAAAAAAACCCTTAAACCCCTCCTACGAGCAGTACTTC
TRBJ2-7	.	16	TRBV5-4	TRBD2	CASSPEVLAGEYEQYF	TGTGCCAGCAGCCCGGAGGTGTTAGCGGGGGAATACGAGCAGTACTTC
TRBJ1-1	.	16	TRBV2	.	CASSEAFGGMNTEAFF	TGTGCCAGCAGTGAAGCGTTTGGGGGGATGAACACTGAAGCTTTCTTT
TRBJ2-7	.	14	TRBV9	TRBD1	CASNPGQALDEQYF	TGTGCCAGCAACCCGGGACAGGCTCTCGACGAGCAGTACTTC
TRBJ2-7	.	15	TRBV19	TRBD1	CASSFSRDRSYEQYF	TGTGCCAGTAGTTTTAGCCGGGACAGATCTTACGAGCAGTACTTC
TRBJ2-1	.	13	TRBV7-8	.	CASSLVPYNEQFF	TGTGCCAGCAGCTTAGTTCCGTACAATGAGCAGTTCTTC
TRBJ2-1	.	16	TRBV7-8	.	CASSPRGRVSYNEQFF	TGTGCCAGCAGCCCACGGGGGCGCGTCTCCTACAATGAGCAGTTCTTC
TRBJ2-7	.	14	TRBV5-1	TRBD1	CASSTGQGAYEQYF	TGCGCCAGCAGCACGGGACAGGGGGCCTACGAGCAGTACTTC
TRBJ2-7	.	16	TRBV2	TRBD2	CASSERTSGGNYEQYF	TGTGCCAGCAGTGAACGGACTAGCGGGGGAAACTACGAGCAGTACTTC
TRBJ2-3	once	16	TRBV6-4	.	CASSALGLAPTDTQYF	TGTGCCAGCAGTGCCTTGGGTTTGGCCCCCACAGATACGCAGTATTTT
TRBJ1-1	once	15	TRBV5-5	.	CASSLGPGVNTEAFF	TGTGCCAGCAGCTTGGGTCCAGGGGTCAACACTGAAGCTTTCTTT
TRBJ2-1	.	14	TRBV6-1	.	CASSEAVQGNEQFF	TGTGCCAGCAGTGAAGCGGTTCAGGGGAACGAGCAGTTCTTC
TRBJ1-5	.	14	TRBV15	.	CATSRDVGTQPQHF	TGTGCCACCAGCAGAGATGTAGGTACTCAGCCCCAGCATTTT
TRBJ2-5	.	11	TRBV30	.	CARGKAETQYF	TGTGCCCGGGGGAAGGCAGAGACCCAGTACTTC
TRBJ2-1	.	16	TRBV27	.	CASSPFDLSSYNEQFF	TGTGCCAGCAGTCCCTTCGACTTGAGCTCCTACAATGAGCAGTTCTTC
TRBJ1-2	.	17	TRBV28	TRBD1	CASSSDRLDLINYGYTF	TGTGCCAGCAGTTCGGACAGGTTAGACCTTATCAACTATGGCTACACCTTC
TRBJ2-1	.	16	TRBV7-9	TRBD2	CASSPMLAGGDNEQFF	TGTGCCAGCAGCCCCATGCTAGCGGGGGGGGACAATGAGCAGTTCTTC
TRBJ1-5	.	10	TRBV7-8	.	CASSLGDQHF	TGTGCCAGCAGCTTAGGGGACCAACATTTT
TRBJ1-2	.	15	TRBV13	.	CASSLPGQRIDGYTF	TGTGCCAGCAGCTTGCCTGGACAGCGCATTGATGGCTACACCTTC